What follows is one T cell receptor beta chain and its context. Its specificity is unknown. Each sample had eight separate cDNA synthesis reactions. The authors ran two nested PCRs of about 15 and 9 cycles on TCRalpha and TCRbeta cDNA. TCRdb derives one entry per CDR3 protein from the 5' RACE reads, leaving out DNA. The repertoire shows a few hundred thousand distinct CDR3 sequences; the top ten hold 2.5% to 3%. Someone took an approximately 2.4 ml blood sample from each of the donors. These data come from a study of monozygotic twins with inflammatory bowel disease. Whole-study results and caveats: Especially where disease activity was present, IBD patients had fewer clonotypes in common with others than healthy twins did.

CDR3 length equals 16 residues. Germline CDR1 DFQATT, CDR2 SNEGSKA (reference sequence). The chain has TRBV20-1 and TRBJ2-7; the TRBD1 assignment by TCRdb is unverifiable without DNA. Sequencing input: blood. The TCR originated in a human donor with ulcerative colitis or Crohn's disease, or a healthy co-twin of an affected twin (not recorded which). CDR3 loop: CSARDRRDRSSYEQYF.